This T cell receptor (beta chain) was recorded in a study of patients and donors after allogeneic stem cell transplantation. TCRdb redid the calling of the RT-PCR reads with MiXCR, one entry per CDR3 protein. Counted here are 70,000 or so distinct CDR3 sequences, about 30% occurring once; the ten biggest clones make up less than 30%. Trimming removed 7 bases from V and 8 bases from J; junction bases left unmatched: 10. This CDR3 comprises 16 residues. The V and J genes are TRBV12-3 or TRBV12-4 and TRBJ2-1; 14 bases are shared with TRBD2. Material: blood, either unsorted or a sorted T cell fraction (not recorded which). The sequence derives from a human donor who was either an allogeneic HSCT recipient or a stem cell or donor lymphocyte infusion donor (not recorded which). It is not recorded whose cells these are; they may come from a transplant donor. The CDR3 reads CASTTGLAGEGDEQFF. The CDR3 DNA reads TGTGCCAGCACCACGGGACTAGCGGGAGAGGGCGATGAGCAGTTCTTC.